The rows below give T cell receptor beta chains drawn from one sample of a study of cytomegalovirus exposure and HLA in healthy donors. TCRdb's copy holds only in-frame clones and misses some; the assay was immunoSEQ multiplex PCR. In the table there are around 150,000 clones, 85% of which are singletons. Sequenced: PBMCs. All receptors come from a man aged 25 to 45 in good health and CMV-seropositive. Each CDR3 is given with its conserved first and last residue. Some rows mark clone size as missing; the rest say once, few, many or name a class of expanded clone.

abundance: once
j_gene: TRBJ2-5
v_gene: TRBV9
CDR3aa: CASSVGVAGGGETQYF

abundance: .
j_gene: TRBJ2-1
v_gene: TRBV6-4
CDR3aa: CASSEAGESSYNEQFF

abundance: .
j_gene: TRBJ1-5
v_gene: TRBV6-1
CDR3aa: CASMLGGGNQPQHF

abundance: once
j_gene: TRBJ1-1
v_gene: TRBV19
CDR3aa: CASSREGTEAFF

abundance: .
j_gene: TRBJ2-3
v_gene: TRBV9
CDR3aa: CASSEAGTGSTDTQYF

abundance: .
j_gene: TRBJ2-7
v_gene: TRBV7-9
CDR3aa: CASSPRGRAYEQYF

abundance: .
j_gene: TRBJ2-7
v_gene: TRBV27
CDR3aa: CASSPRWGTVSYEQYF

abundance: .
j_gene: TRBJ2-7
v_gene: TRBV27
CDR3aa: CASRGGALSYEQYF

abundance: .
j_gene: TRBJ1-6
v_gene: TRBV7-9
CDR3aa: CASSLLDRTNPPLHF

abundance: .
j_gene: TRBJ2-7
v_gene: TRBV7-6
CDR3aa: CASSLNGVGYEQYF

abundance: .
j_gene: TRBJ2-1
v_gene: TRBV4-2
CDR3aa: CASSQFNSYNEQFF

abundance: .
j_gene: TRBJ2-5
v_gene: TRBV9
CDR3aa: CASSPWGGTEETQYF

abundance: .
j_gene: TRBJ2-1
v_gene: TRBV19
CDR3aa: CASRERGTYNEQFF

abundance: .
j_gene: TRBJ1-1
v_gene: TRBV5-1
CDR3aa: CASSFTGGQNTEAFF

abundance: .
j_gene: TRBJ1-6
v_gene: TRBV27
CDR3aa: CASSPSGGWGSPLHF

abundance: .
j_gene: TRBJ1-3
v_gene: TRBV27
CDR3aa: CASSFGGSGNTIYF

abundance: .
j_gene: TRBJ2-3
v_gene: TRBV4-1
CDR3aa: CASSQDSRPLGRGATDTQYF

abundance: .
j_gene: TRBJ2-7
v_gene: TRBV7-9
CDR3aa: CASSSLAGSYEQYF

abundance: .
j_gene: TRBJ1-2
v_gene: TRBV27
CDR3aa: CASSPLTGGYGYGYTF

abundance: .
j_gene: TRBJ2-7
v_gene: TRBV27
CDR3aa: CASRGGYEQYF

abundance: .
j_gene: TRBJ2-3
v_gene: TRBV5-4
CDR3aa: CASSPSLVQRAFTSTDTQYF

abundance: .
j_gene: TRBJ1-6
v_gene: TRBV7-2
CDR3aa: CASSSGQGASPLHF

abundance: .
j_gene: TRBJ1-6
v_gene: TRBV6-5
CDR3aa: CASSSSVRPYNSPLHF

abundance: .
j_gene: TRBJ1-1
v_gene: TRBV4-3
CDR3aa: CASSLLRTLGSEAFF

abundance: once
j_gene: TRBJ2-4
v_gene: TRBV7-2
CDR3aa: CASSLMPQAAGGRNIQYF

abundance: once
j_gene: TRBJ2-5
v_gene: TRBV13
CDR3aa: CASSLAYDREQETQYF

abundance: .
j_gene: TRBJ1-1
v_gene: TRBV18
CDR3aa: CASSPPNTGEAFF

abundance: .
j_gene: TRBJ2-1
v_gene: TRBV10-3
CDR3aa: CAISEPQIINNEQFF

abundance: .
j_gene: TRBJ2-5
v_gene: TRBV4-1
CDR3aa: CASSQAGLRSDAQYF

abundance: .
j_gene: TRBJ2-7
v_gene: TRBV7-9
CDR3aa: CASSLGTREREQYF

abundance: .
j_gene: TRBJ1-5
v_gene: TRBV5-6
CDR3aa: CASSSTGASNQPQHF

abundance: .
j_gene: TRBJ2-5
v_gene: TRBV11-2
CDR3aa: CASSLDTGLEYQETQYF

abundance: .
j_gene: TRBJ1-2
v_gene: TRBV7-2
CDR3aa: CASSLAKTGVNYGYTF

abundance: .
j_gene: TRBJ2-1
v_gene: TRBV27
CDR3aa: CASSLGGGASNEQFF

abundance: .
j_gene: TRBJ2-7
v_gene: TRBV7-9
CDR3aa: CASSLAPGQGHYEQYF

abundance: .
j_gene: TRBJ2-5
v_gene: TRBV6-5
CDR3aa: CASSYQGTQYF

abundance: .
j_gene: TRBJ1-4
v_gene: TRBV4-3
CDR3aa: CASSQAADTEGATNEKLFF